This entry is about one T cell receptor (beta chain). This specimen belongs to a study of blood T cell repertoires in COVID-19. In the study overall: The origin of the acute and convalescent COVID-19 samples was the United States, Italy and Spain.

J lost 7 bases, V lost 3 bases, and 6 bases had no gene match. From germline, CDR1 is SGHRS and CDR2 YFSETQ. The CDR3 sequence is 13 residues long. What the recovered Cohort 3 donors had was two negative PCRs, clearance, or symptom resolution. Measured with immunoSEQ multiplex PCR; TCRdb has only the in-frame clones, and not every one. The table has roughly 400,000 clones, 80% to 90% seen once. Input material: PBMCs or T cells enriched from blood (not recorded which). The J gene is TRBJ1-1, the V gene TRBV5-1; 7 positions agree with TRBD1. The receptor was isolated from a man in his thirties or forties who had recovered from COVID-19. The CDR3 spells CASSSETGHEAFF. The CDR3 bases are TGCGCCAGCAGCTCAGAGACAGGGCATGAAGCTTTCTTT.